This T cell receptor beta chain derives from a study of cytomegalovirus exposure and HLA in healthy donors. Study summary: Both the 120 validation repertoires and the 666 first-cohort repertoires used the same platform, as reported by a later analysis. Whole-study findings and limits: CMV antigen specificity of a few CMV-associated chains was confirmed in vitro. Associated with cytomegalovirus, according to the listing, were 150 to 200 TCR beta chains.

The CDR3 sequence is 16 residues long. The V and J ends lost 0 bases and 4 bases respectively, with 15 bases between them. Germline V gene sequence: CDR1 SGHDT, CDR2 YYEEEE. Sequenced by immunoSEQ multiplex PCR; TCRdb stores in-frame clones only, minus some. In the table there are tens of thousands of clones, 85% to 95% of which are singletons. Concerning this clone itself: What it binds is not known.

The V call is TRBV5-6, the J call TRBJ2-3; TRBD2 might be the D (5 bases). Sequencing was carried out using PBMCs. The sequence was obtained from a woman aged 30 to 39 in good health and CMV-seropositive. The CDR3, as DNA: TGTGCCAGCAGCTTGGCGGGGTGGATCGGCGCAGATACGCAGTATTTT. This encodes CASSLAGWIGADTQYF.